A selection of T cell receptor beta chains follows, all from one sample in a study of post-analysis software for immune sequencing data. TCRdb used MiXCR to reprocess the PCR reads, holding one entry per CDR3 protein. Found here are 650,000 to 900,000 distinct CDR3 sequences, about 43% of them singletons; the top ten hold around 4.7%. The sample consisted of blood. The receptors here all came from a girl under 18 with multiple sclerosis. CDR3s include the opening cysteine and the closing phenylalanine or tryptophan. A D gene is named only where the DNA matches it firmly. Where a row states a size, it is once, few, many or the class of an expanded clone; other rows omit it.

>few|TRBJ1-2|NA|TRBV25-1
TGTGCCAGCGGTGGGAGTTACTACTATGGCTACACCTTC
CASGGSYYYGYTF
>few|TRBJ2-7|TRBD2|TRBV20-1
TGCAGTGCCCGGGGGCCACTAGCGGGAACCTACGAGCAGTACTTC
CSARGPLAGTYEQYF
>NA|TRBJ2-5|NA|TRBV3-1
TGTGCCAGCAGCCGCCGTGAGATGTCCCAGTACTTC
CASSRREMSQYF
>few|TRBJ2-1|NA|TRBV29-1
TGCAGCGTTGAAGTGGGGGTAGTTAGGAACAATGAGCAGTTCTTC
CSVEVGVVRNNEQFF
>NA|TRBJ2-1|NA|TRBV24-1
TGTGCCACCAGTGATGACGCAGTGGGCTACAATGAGCAGTTCTTC
CATSDDAVGYNEQFF
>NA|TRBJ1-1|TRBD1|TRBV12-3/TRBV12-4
TGTGCCAGCAGTAATAGACAGGGGGACACTGAAGCTTTCTTT
CASSNRQGDTEAFF
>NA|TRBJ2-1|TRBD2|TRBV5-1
TGCGCCAGCAGCTTAACAGGACTAGCGGGAGGGATCAATGAGCAGTTCTTC
CASSLTGLAGGINEQFF
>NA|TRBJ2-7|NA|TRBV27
TGTGCCAGCAGTCCCTCGGGCCTAGGGTTTAGGTCCTACGAGCAGTACTTC
CASSPSGLGFRSYEQYF
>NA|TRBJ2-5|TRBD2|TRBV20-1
TGCAGTGCTAGCGGGAGACTAGCGGGACAAGAGACCCAGTACTTC
CSASGRLAGQETQYF
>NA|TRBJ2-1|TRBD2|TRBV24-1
TGTGCCACCAGTGATTTTGGGACTAGCGCCCACAATGAGCAGTTCTTC
CATSDFGTSAHNEQFF
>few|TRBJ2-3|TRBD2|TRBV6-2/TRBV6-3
TGTGCCAGCAGTTACTCCGCCAGCGGGGGCACAGATACGCAGTATTTT
CASSYSASGGTDTQYF
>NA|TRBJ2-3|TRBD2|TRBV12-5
TGTGCTAGTACGGGACTAGAGGCAGATACGCAGTATTTT
CASTGLEADTQYF